These T cell receptor beta chains were read from a single sample in a study of blood T cells in healthy people across ages. MiXCR, run by TCRdb on the 5' RACE reads, gives a single entry per CDR3 protein. Among 450,000 to 700,000 distinct CDR3 sequences listed, roughly a quarter were seen once. The sample taken for sequencing was blood. These receptors were taken from a woman aged 70-85 years in good health. The CDR3 runs from the conserved cysteine through the conserved F or W. The D gene is left open where the match is weak. Where a row states a size, it is once, few, many or the class of an expanded clone; other rows omit it.

D gene: .
CDR3 length: 16
clone size: .
J gene: TRBJ1-3
V gene: TRBV5-1
CDR3 protein: CASSLVGSAIEDTIYF
CDR3 DNA: TGCGCCAGCAGCTTGGTAGGTTCAGCAATTGAGGACACCATATATTTT

D gene: .
CDR3 length: 16
clone size: few
J gene: TRBJ1-4
V gene: TRBV4-1
CDR3 protein: CASSQEAAADNEKLFF
CDR3 DNA: TGCGCCAGCAGCCAAGAGGCCGCAGCCGACAATGAAAAACTGTTTTTT

D gene: .
CDR3 length: 16
clone size: few
J gene: TRBJ2-2
V gene: TRBV4-3
CDR3 protein: CASSQVTGGGPGELFF
CDR3 DNA: TGCGCCAGCAGCCAAGTAACAGGGGGGGGACCCGGGGAGCTGTTTTTT

D gene: .
CDR3 length: 13
clone size: .
J gene: TRBJ2-5
V gene: TRBV9
CDR3 protein: CASSVGVKETQYF
CDR3 DNA: TGTGCCAGCAGCGTAGGTGTTAAAGAGACCCAGTACTTC

D gene: TRBD1
CDR3 length: 14
clone size: .
J gene: TRBJ1-3
V gene: TRBV18
CDR3 protein: CASSPGQPGNTIYF
CDR3 DNA: TGTGCCAGCTCTCCGGGACAGCCTGGAAACACCATATATTTT

D gene: .
CDR3 length: 15
clone size: many
J gene: TRBJ1-1
V gene: TRBV20-1
CDR3 protein: CSARDVGAMNTEAFF
CDR3 DNA: TGCAGTGCTAGAGATGTCGGGGCCATGAACACTGAAGCTTTCTTT

D gene: TRBD2
CDR3 length: 14
clone size: .
J gene: TRBJ2-3
V gene: TRBV5-1
CDR3 protein: CASSPGLGADSQYF
CDR3 DNA: TGCGCCAGCAGCCCGGGACTAGGGGCAGATTCGCAGTATTTT

D gene: TRBD2
CDR3 length: 13
clone size: few
J gene: TRBJ2-7
V gene: TRBV3-1
CDR3 protein: CASSPSGAYEQYF
CDR3 DNA: TGTGCCAGCAGCCCTAGCGGGGCCTACGAGCAGTACTTC

D gene: .
CDR3 length: 13
clone size: many
J gene: TRBJ2-7
V gene: TRBV7-2
CDR3 protein: CASSLGGHYEQYF
CDR3 DNA: TGTGCCAGCAGCTTAGGGGGCCACTACGAGCAGTACTTC

D gene: .
CDR3 length: 17
clone size: .
J gene: TRBJ2-1
V gene: TRBV5-1
CDR3 protein: CASRSVPGTSSYNEQFF
CDR3 DNA: TGCGCCAGCAGATCCGTCCCGGGAACGAGCTCCTACAATGAGCAGTTCTTC

D gene: TRBD1
CDR3 length: 15
clone size: .
J gene: TRBJ1-2
V gene: TRBV7-9
CDR3 protein: CASSPGHRGNYGYTF
CDR3 DNA: TGTGCCAGCAGCCCGGGGCACAGGGGAAACTATGGCTACACCTTC

D gene: TRBD1
CDR3 length: 14
clone size: few
J gene: TRBJ1-1
V gene: TRBV3-1
CDR3 protein: CASSHRTGETEAFF
CDR3 DNA: TGTGCCAGCAGCCACCGGACAGGAGAAACTGAAGCTTTCTTT

D gene: TRBD2
CDR3 length: 14
clone size: .
J gene: TRBJ2-1
V gene: TRBV20-1
CDR3 protein: CSATGLAGSNEQFF
CDR3 DNA: TGCAGTGCTACAGGACTAGCGGGATCAAATGAGCAGTTCTTC

D gene: .
CDR3 length: 16
clone size: .
J gene: TRBJ2-1
V gene: TRBV20-1
CDR3 protein: CSARDQGGVGVNEQFF
CDR3 DNA: TGCAGTGCTAGAGATCAGGGCGGGGTCGGGGTAAATGAGCAGTTCTTC

D gene: .
CDR3 length: 11
clone size: few
J gene: TRBJ2-1
V gene: TRBV7-3
CDR3 protein: CASSQPNEQFF
CDR3 DNA: TGTGCCAGCAGTCAACCCAATGAGCAGTTCTTC

D gene: TRBD1
CDR3 length: 15
clone size: .
J gene: TRBJ2-7
V gene: TRBV6-5
CDR3 protein: CASSPYRGLSYEQYF
CDR3 DNA: TGTGCCAGCAGTCCGTACAGGGGGCTCTCCTACGAGCAGTACTTC

D gene: .
CDR3 length: 13
clone size: .
J gene: TRBJ2-5
V gene: TRBV12-3/TRBV12-4
CDR3 protein: CASSFRRVETQYF
CDR3 DNA: TGTGCCAGCAGTTTCAGGAGGGTCGAGACCCAGTACTTC

D gene: .
CDR3 length: 14
clone size: many
J gene: TRBJ1-4
V gene: TRBV7-2
CDR3 protein: CASSSRATNEKLFF
CDR3 DNA: TGTGCCAGCAGCTCAAGGGCCACTAATGAAAAACTGTTTTTT

D gene: TRBD2
CDR3 length: 16
clone size: many
J gene: TRBJ2-5
V gene: TRBV7-6
CDR3 protein: CASSGTSGGLKETQYF
CDR3 DNA: TGTGCCAGCAGCGGGACTAGCGGGGGGCTAAAAGAGACCCAGTACTTC

D gene: TRBD1
CDR3 length: 15
clone size: .
J gene: TRBJ1-2
V gene: TRBV25-1
CDR3 protein: CASSDGRGPNYGYTF
CDR3 DNA: TGTGCCAGCAGTGATGGGAGGGGGCCTAACTATGGCTACACCTTC

D gene: TRBD1
CDR3 length: 15
clone size: .
J gene: TRBJ1-2
V gene: TRBV12-3/TRBV12-4
CDR3 protein: CASRPGTGTNYGYTF
CDR3 DNA: TGTGCCAGCAGGCCTGGGACAGGGACTAACTATGGCTACACCTTC

D gene: .
CDR3 length: 13
clone size: .
J gene: TRBJ1-4
V gene: TRBV12-3/TRBV12-4
CDR3 protein: CASSLSANEKLFF
CDR3 DNA: TGTGCCAGCAGTTTGAGCGCTAATGAAAAACTGTTTTTT

D gene: .
CDR3 length: 13
clone size: .
J gene: TRBJ2-7
V gene: TRBV15
CDR3 protein: CATSRDLRAEQYF
CDR3 DNA: TGTGCCACCAGCAGAGATCTAAGAGCCGAGCAGTACTTC

D gene: .
CDR3 length: 15
clone size: .
J gene: TRBJ2-2
V gene: TRBV24-1
CDR3 protein: CATSGRRTNTGELFF
CDR3 DNA: TGTGCCACCAGTGGCAGACGCACGAACACCGGGGAGCTGTTTTTT

D gene: .
CDR3 length: 14
clone size: .
J gene: TRBJ2-7
V gene: TRBV5-1
CDR3 protein: CASSLGGNTYEQYF
CDR3 DNA: TGCGCCAGCAGCTTGGGAGGGAACACCTACGAGCAGTACTTC

D gene: .
CDR3 length: 14
clone size: .
J gene: TRBJ1-1
V gene: TRBV3-1
CDR3 protein: CASSQPLGETEAFF
CDR3 DNA: TGTGCCAGCAGCCAACCCCTCGGGGAGACTGAAGCTTTCTTT

D gene: .
CDR3 length: 14
clone size: .
J gene: TRBJ2-1
V gene: TRBV4-3
CDR3 protein: CASSQDVNYNEQFF
CDR3 DNA: TGCGCCAGCAGCCAAGACGTCAACTACAATGAGCAGTTCTTC

D gene: .
CDR3 length: 13
clone size: few
J gene: TRBJ1-3
V gene: TRBV29-1
CDR3 protein: CSVGTISGNTIYF
CDR3 DNA: TGCAGCGTGGGGACAATCTCTGGAAACACCATATATTTT

D gene: TRBD1
CDR3 length: 16
clone size: once
J gene: TRBJ2-6
V gene: TRBV6-5
CDR3 protein: CASSSTGDSGANVLTF
CDR3 DNA: TGTGCCAGCAGTTCAACAGGGGACTCTGGGGCCAACGTCCTGACTTTC

D gene: TRBD1
CDR3 length: 18
clone size: .
J gene: TRBJ1-2
V gene: TRBV7-2
CDR3 protein: CASSLRFSGTGARGGYTF
CDR3 DNA: TGTGCCAGCAGCCTTCGGTTTTCTGGGACAGGGGCCAGGGGTGGCTACACCTTC

D gene: .
CDR3 length: 12
clone size: few
J gene: TRBJ2-1
V gene: TRBV6-5
CDR3 protein: CASSYRGTRQFF
CDR3 DNA: TGTGCCAGCAGTTACAGGGGGACCCGGCAGTTCTTC

D gene: TRBD1
CDR3 length: 15
clone size: .
J gene: TRBJ2-1
V gene: TRBV12-3/TRBV12-4
CDR3 protein: CASSWTGRYYNEQFF
CDR3 DNA: TGTGCCAGCAGTTGGACAGGGAGATACTACAATGAGCAGTTCTTC

D gene: .
CDR3 length: 16
clone size: few
J gene: TRBJ1-5
V gene: TRBV12-3/TRBV12-4
CDR3 protein: CASSLGSDTSNQPQHF
CDR3 DNA: TGTGCCAGCAGTTTAGGCTCAGACACTAGCAATCAGCCCCAGCATTTT

D gene: .
CDR3 length: 12
clone size: .
J gene: TRBJ2-5
V gene: TRBV19
CDR3 protein: CASSMIGETQYF
CDR3 DNA: TGTGCCAGTAGTATGATCGGTGAGACCCAGTACTTC

D gene: .
CDR3 length: 14
clone size: .
J gene: TRBJ2-7
V gene: TRBV27
CDR3 protein: CASGQTGTFDEQYF
CDR3 DNA: TGTGCCAGCGGCCAGACAGGGACTTTCGACGAGCAGTACTTC

D gene: TRBD2
CDR3 length: 18
clone size: .
J gene: TRBJ2-1
V gene: TRBV5-1
CDR3 protein: CASSLVWLAGGTYNEQFF
CDR3 DNA: TGCGCCAGCAGCTTGGTGTGGCTAGCGGGGGGGACCTACAATGAGCAGTTCTTC

D gene: .
CDR3 length: 13
clone size: .
J gene: TRBJ2-3
V gene: TRBV6-2/TRBV6-3
CDR3 protein: CASQLVGTDTQYF
CDR3 DNA: TGTGCCAGCCAGCTAGTAGGGACAGATACGCAGTATTTT

D gene: .
CDR3 length: 14
clone size: few
J gene: TRBJ1-4
V gene: TRBV27
CDR3 protein: CASSPGTVPEKLFF
CDR3 DNA: TGTGCCAGCAGTCCCGGGACCGTGCCGGAAAAACTGTTTTTT

D gene: .
CDR3 length: 15
clone size: few
J gene: TRBJ2-1
V gene: TRBV5-4
CDR3 protein: CASSLYRDQYNEQFF
CDR3 DNA: TGTGCCAGCAGCTTGTACAGGGACCAGTACAATGAGCAGTTCTTC

D gene: .
CDR3 length: 14
clone size: .
J gene: TRBJ2-1
V gene: TRBV24-1
CDR3 protein: CATGGVGTYNEQFF
CDR3 DNA: TGTGCCACCGGAGGAGTGGGGACCTACAATGAGCAGTTCTTC

D gene: .
CDR3 length: 16
clone size: few
J gene: TRBJ2-6
V gene: TRBV6-1
CDR3 protein: CASSPGPYSGANVLTF
CDR3 DNA: TGTGCCAGCAGTCCAGGTCCCTACTCTGGGGCCAACGTCCTGACTTTC

D gene: .
CDR3 length: 15
clone size: .
J gene: TRBJ1-2
V gene: TRBV20-1
CDR3 protein: CSARFRQLANYGYTF
CDR3 DNA: TGCAGTGCTAGGTTCAGACAGTTAGCTAACTATGGCTACACCTTC

D gene: TRBD1
CDR3 length: 12
clone size: .
J gene: TRBJ2-1
V gene: TRBV20-1
CDR3 protein: CSAKQGAMEQFF
CDR3 DNA: TGCAGTGCTAAGCAGGGGGCTATGGAGCAGTTCTTC